One sample yielded the 21 T cell receptor beta chains listed below, sequenced in a study of neurological immune-mediated disorders. MiXCR, run by TCRdb on the 5' RACE reads, gives a single entry per CDR3 protein. The sample consists of 55,000 to 85,000 distinct CDR3 sequences, around 3% of them appearing once. Sequencing used PBMCs. Source of these receptors: a woman between 45 and 65 years old with multiple sclerosis.

This clonotype was recorded many times. The genes are TRBV5-1 and TRBJ1-2; a weak D match, TRBD1 (5 bases). Germline V gives CDR1 SGHRS, CDR2 YFSETQ. The CDR3 length is 17 residues. V shed 4 bases and J shed 4 bases, with 23 bases lying between them. The CDR3: CASSPSTAGREGYGYTF. The CDR3 DNA follows: TGCGCCAGCAGCCCTTCGACAGCTGGAAGGGAAGGCTATGGCTACACCTTC.

This clonotype has at least ten counts. The chain recombines TRBV11-2 with TRBJ2-2; maybe TRBD1 (6 bases). V was cut by 5 bases and J by 3 bases, with 13 bases left in between. This CDR3 is 15 amino acids long. CDR1 SGHAT and CDR2 FQNNGV come from the germline V gene. The CDR3 DNA follows: TGTGCCAGCAGCAAACTTAACAGGGACACCGGGGAGCTGTTTTTT. Protein product: CASSKLNRDTGELFF. The full variable domain, completed using reference TRBV11-2 and TRBJ2-2, is EAGVAQSPRYKIIEKRQSVAFWCNPISGHATLYWYQQILGQGPKLLIQFQNNGVVDDSQLPKDRFSAERLKGVDSTLKIQPAKLEDSAVYLCASSKLNRDTGELFFGEGSRLTVL.

This clonotype has a count of ten or more. This chain joins TRBV2 and TRBJ1-2; 8 positions match TRBD1. Germline trimming cut 5 bases from V and 6 bases from J; bases unmatched to any gene: 11. In germline, CDR1 is SNHLY, CDR2 FYNNEI. The CDR3 covers 15 residues. CDR3 bases: TGTGCCAGCAGTAAAGAACAGGGGGGTATGGATGGCTACACCTTC. This encodes CASSKEQGGMDGYTF.

This clonotype was seen at least ten times. V and J are TRBV28 and TRBJ1-2; 7 bases fit TRBD1. The V and J ends lost 8 bases and 7 bases, in that order; junction bases with no gene match: 13. This CDR3 contains 14 residues. Germline CDR1 and CDR2: MDHEN and SYDVKM. CDR3 amino acids: CASGRQGIWSGYTF. CDR3 DNA sequence: TGTGCCAGCGGAAGACAGGGCATATGGAGTGGCTACACCTTC.

This clonotype was detected many times. The genes are TRBV3-1 and TRBJ2-5; the D is unclear. V lost 7 bases and J lost 5, with 14 bases in between. The CDR3 contains 13 residues. Germline CDR1 and CDR2: LGHDT and YNNKEL (reference sequence). This CDR3 is CASNLRASETQYF. For the CDR3, the DNA is TGTGCCAGCAACTTGAGAGCCAGCGAGACCCAGTACTTC.

At least ten counts were recorded for this clonotype. The V and J genes are TRBV20-1 and TRBJ1-5; TRBD1 agrees at 7 bases. This CDR3 has 13 amino acids. Germline lookup yields CDR1 DFQATT and CDR2 SNEGSKA (reference sequence). Trimming cost V 3 bases and J 5 bases; bases outside gene matches: 4. CDR3 DNA: TGCAGTGCTAGGGGGGACAGATATCAGCCCCAGCATTTT. This encodes CSARGDRYQPQHF.

This clonotype showed up many times. The rearrangement links TRBV5-1 to TRBJ2-2, with 8 bases matching TRBD1. The CDR3 is 15 residues long. Germline values: CDR1 SGHRS, CDR2 YFSETQ. Trimming removed 6 bases from V and 6 bases from J; junction bases left unmatched: 10. The CDR3 sequence: CASTPRTGTPGELFF. CDR3 in DNA: TGCGCCAGCACCCCTCGGACAGGGACACCCGGGGAGCTGTTTTTT.

The sample holds a few counts of this clonotype. The chain has TRBV7-2 and TRBJ2-1; tentatively, D is TRBD2 (5 bases). CDR3 length equals 12 residues. The V end was cut by 0 bases, the J end by 10 bases, with 7 bases between. CDR1 and CDR2 (germline): SGHTA, FQGNSA. CDR3 coding DNA: TGTGCCAGCAGCTTAGCTACTAGGGAGCAGTTCTTC. Translating it yields CASSLATREQFF.

This clonotype was detected many times. The V call is TRBV9, the J call TRBJ2-1; 11 positions match TRBD2. V lost 3 bases and J lost 4; bases outside the gene matches: 6. The CDR3 covers 16 residues. Germline CDR1 reads SGDLS; CDR2 reads YYNGEE. CDR3 loop: CASSAGGLAVYNEQFF. CDR3 sequence (DNA): TGTGCCAGCAGCGCTGGGGGACTAGCGGTATACAATGAGCAGTTCTTC.

This clonotype was recorded at least ten times. A much larger clone is a single base away; this may be a read error. The chain is built from TRBV28 and TRBJ1-3; 7 bases align to TRBD1. The CDR3 is 15 residues long. Germline loops: CDR1 MDHEN, CDR2 SYDVKM. In DNA form, the CDR3 reads TGTGCCAGCAGTCTCGCCCGGACAGGAGGAAAAACCATATATTTT. Protein sequence: CASSLARTGGKTIYF.

This clonotype was recorded many times. This chain connects TRBV5-6 to TRBJ2-7; D is perhaps TRBD1 or TRBD2 (5 bases each). CDR1 SGHDT and CDR2 YYEEEE come from the germline V gene. This CDR3 has 16 amino acids. V lost 0 bases to trimming and J lost 3 bases, with 16 bases between them. The CDR3 DNA sequence: TGTGCCAGCAGCTTGGAGTTGGGGGACCTAATCTACGAGCAGTACGTC. Protein product: CASSLELGDLIYEQYV.

As concerns this clonotype: A much larger clonotype is one base distant, so this may be a read error. The chain recombines TRBV2 with TRBJ2-5, with 10 bases fitting TRBD1. The CDR3 length is 12 residues. CDR1 is SNHLY and CDR2 is FYNNEI in the germline V gene. CDR3 loop: CDSRDRGETQYF. For the CDR3, the DNA is TGTGACAGCAGGGACAGGGGAGAGACCCAGTACTTC.

This clonotype appeared many times. This chain connects TRBV12-3 or TRBV12-4 to TRBJ2-1; D is unresolved. CDR3 length: 15 amino acids. Trimming removed 6 bases at V and 7 bases at J, with 19 bases between. In DNA, the CDR3 is TGTGCCAGCAGCCACCTTTCGGTCGGTTGGAATGAGCAGTTCTTC. Translated, it gives CASSHLSVGWNEQFF.

This clonotype has at least ten counts. V is TRBV6-2 or TRBV6-3 and J is TRBJ1-1; weak D call: TRBD1 (6 bases). V shed 8 bases and J shed 0 bases, with 13 bases lying between them. Germline lookup yields CDR1 MNHEY and CDR2 SVGEGT. The CDR3 is 14 amino acids. CDR3 sequence: CASGSGHLNTEAFF. The DNA for the CDR3 is TGTGCCAGCGGCTCGGGACACCTGAACACTGAAGCTTTCTTT.

This clonotype has ten or more counts. J is TRBJ2-2 and V is TRBV7-3, with 10 positions matching TRBD2. The CDR3 is made up of 13 amino acids. V lost 8 bases, J lost 6 bases, and 3 bases stayed unmatched. Germline CDR1 and CDR2: SGHTA and FQGTGA. CDR3 DNA: TGTGCCAGCTCCGGGACTAGCGCCGGGGAGCTGTTTTTT. It codes for CASSGTSAGELFF.

In its sample, this clonotype was seen many times. The gene calls are TRBV7-2 and TRBJ2-7, with TRBD1 matching over 8 bases. This CDR3 has 14 amino acids. Looked up from germline, CDR1 is SGHTA and CDR2 is FQGNSA. With 3 bases clipped from V and 3 bases from J, the junction kept 4 bases outside the gene matches. This chain's CDR3 is CASSFSDRDYEQYF. CDR3 nucleotides: TGTGCCAGCAGCTTTTCGGACAGGGACTACGAGCAGTACTTC.

This clonotype was recorded at least ten times. The CDR3 is CASTPGRSYGYTF. CDR3 nucleotide sequence: TGTGCCAGCACCCCCGGGAGGAGCTATGGCTACACCTTC. The chain is built from TRBV6-6 and TRBJ1-2; D is undetermined. This CDR3 contains 13 residues. Trimming took 7 bases from V and 4 from J, leaving 13 bases between them. Germline V gene sequence: CDR1 MNHNY, CDR2 SVGAGI (reference sequence).

The chain is built from TRBV20-1 and TRBJ2-5; possible D gene TRBD2, 5 bases. Trimming took 1 base from V and 4 from J, leaving 10 bases between them. Germline CDR1 and CDR2: DFQATT and SNEGSKA (reference sequence). The CDR3 has 13 amino acids. The DNA for the CDR3 is TGCAGTGCTAGAGTGAGCGGAGCAGAGACCCAGTACTTC. The encoded protein is CSARVSGAETQYF.

This clonotype was seen many times. This chain links TRBV7-2 with TRBJ2-5, with 12 bases fitting TRBD2. V trimming: 2 bases; J trimming: 5 bases; junction bases outside the gene matches: 0. CDR1 SGHTA and CDR2 FQGNSA come from the germline V gene. This CDR3 is built from 14 residues. The CDR3 protein is CASSLLAGGETQYF. The CDR3 coding sequence is TGTGCCAGCAGCTTACTAGCGGGAGGGGAGACCCAGTACTTC.

This clonotype has a count of ten or more. The V call is TRBV7-2, the J call TRBJ2-3, with D perhaps TRBD2 (7 bases). There are 14 residues in the CDR3. Trimming took off 1 base at V and 4 bases at J, with 9 bases between the two ends. Germline V gene data show CDR1 as SGHTA and CDR2 as FQGNSA. The CDR3 region has the DNA TGTGCCAGCAGCTTAGTGGGGGGGCCAGATACGCAGTATTTT. Translating gives CASSLVGGPDTQYF.

This clonotype was found many times. V usage is TRBV20-1 and J usage is TRBJ2-3, with D possibly matching TRBD2 (8 bases). Looked up from germline, CDR1 is DFQATT and CDR2 is SNEGSKA (reference sequence). The CDR3 contains 15 residues. The CDR3 sequence: CSGRGLAGITDTQYF. The CDR3 nucleotides are TGCAGCGGTAGGGGGCTAGCGGGCATCACAGATACGCAGTATTTT.